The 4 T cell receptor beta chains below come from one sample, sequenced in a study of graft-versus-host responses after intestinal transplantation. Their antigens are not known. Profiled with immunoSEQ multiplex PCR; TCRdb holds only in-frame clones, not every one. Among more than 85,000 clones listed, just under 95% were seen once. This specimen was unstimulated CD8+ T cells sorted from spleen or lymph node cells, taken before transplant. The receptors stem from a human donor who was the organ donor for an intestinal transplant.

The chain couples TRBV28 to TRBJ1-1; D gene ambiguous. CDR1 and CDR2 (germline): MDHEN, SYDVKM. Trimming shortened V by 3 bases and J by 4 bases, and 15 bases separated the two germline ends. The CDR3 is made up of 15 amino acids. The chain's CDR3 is CASSFGRIGGTEAFF. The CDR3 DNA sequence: TGTGCCAGCAGTTTCGGAAGGATCGGAGGCACTGAAGCTTTCTTT.

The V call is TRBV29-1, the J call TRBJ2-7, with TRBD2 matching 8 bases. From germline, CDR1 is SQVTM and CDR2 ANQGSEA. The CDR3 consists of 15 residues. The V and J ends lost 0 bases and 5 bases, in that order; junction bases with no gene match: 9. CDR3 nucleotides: TGCAGCGTTGAAGATCCAGCGGGACTAGGCCACGAGCAGTACTTC. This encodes CSVEDPAGLGHEQYF.

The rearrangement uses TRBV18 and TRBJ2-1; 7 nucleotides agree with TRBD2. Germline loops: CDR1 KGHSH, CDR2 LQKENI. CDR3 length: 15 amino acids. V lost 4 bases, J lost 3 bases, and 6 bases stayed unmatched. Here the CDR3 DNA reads TGTGCCAGCTCACGGCGGGGGTATATCTACAATGAGCAGTTCTTC. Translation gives CASSRRGYIYNEQFF.

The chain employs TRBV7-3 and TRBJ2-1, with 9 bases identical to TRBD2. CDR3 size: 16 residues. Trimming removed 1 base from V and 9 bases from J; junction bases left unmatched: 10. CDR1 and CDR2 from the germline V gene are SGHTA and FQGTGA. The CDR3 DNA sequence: TGTGCCAGCAGCTTAAAGGGCGGGAGGGTCTTCAGTGAGCAGTTCTTC. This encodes CASSLKGGRVFSEQFF.